Included here is one T cell receptor (beta chain) sequence, with context. Antigen: not known. The PCR employed 60 Vbeta primers together with 13 Jbeta primers. The table came from immunoSEQ multiplex PCR; TCRdb's copy has only in-frame clones and leaves some out. Found here are about 230,000 clones, about 89% of them singletons; the top ten hold about 1%. This specimen belongs to a study of cytomegalovirus exposure and HLA in healthy donors. Findings of the study overall: Associated with cytomegalovirus, according to the listing, were 150 to 200 TCR beta chains. Most TCR sequences were rare, but some public TCRs occurred in many donors.

Sequenced: PBMCs. This TCR was recovered from a woman aged 18-29 years in good health and CMV-seronegative.

The DNA for the CDR3 is TGCGCCAGCAGTGAGCTCCCCGAGAGTGGCTACACCTTC. As protein: CASSELPESGYTF. The chain joins TRBV10-1 to TRBJ1-2; D is undetermined. This CDR3 has 13 amino acids. V was clipped by 2 bases and J by 7 bases, with 11 bases between them. CDR1 is WNHNN, CDR2 SYGVQD, per germline (reference sequence).